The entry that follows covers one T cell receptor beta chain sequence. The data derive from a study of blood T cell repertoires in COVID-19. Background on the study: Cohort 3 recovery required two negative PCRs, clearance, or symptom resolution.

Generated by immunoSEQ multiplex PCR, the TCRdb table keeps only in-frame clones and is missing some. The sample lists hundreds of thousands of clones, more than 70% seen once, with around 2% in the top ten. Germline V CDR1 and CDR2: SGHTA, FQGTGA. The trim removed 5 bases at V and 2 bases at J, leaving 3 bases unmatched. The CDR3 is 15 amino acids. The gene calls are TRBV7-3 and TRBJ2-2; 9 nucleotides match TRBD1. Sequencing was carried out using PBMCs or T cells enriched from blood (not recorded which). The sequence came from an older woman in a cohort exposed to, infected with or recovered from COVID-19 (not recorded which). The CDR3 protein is CASSGTGRNTGELFF. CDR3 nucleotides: TGTGCCAGCAGCGGGACAGGGAGAAACACCGGGGAGCTGTTTTTT.